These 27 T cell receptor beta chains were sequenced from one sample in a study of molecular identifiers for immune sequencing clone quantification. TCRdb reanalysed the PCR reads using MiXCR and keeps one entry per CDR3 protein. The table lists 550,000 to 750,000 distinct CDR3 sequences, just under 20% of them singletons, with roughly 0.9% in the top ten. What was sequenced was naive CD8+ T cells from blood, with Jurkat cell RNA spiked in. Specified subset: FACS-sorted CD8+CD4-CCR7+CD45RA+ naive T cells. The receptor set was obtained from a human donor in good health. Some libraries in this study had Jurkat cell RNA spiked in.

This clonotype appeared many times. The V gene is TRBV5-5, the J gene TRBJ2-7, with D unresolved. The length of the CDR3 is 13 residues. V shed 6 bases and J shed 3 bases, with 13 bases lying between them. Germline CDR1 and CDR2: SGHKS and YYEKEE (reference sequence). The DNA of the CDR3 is TGTGCCAGCACCGAGTACACCCACTACGAGCAGTACTTC. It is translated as CASTEYTHYEQYF. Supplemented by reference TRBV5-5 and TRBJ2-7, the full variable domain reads DAGVTQSPTHLIKTRGQQVTLRCSPISGHKSVSWYQQVLGQGPQFIFQYYEKEERGRGNFPDRFSARQFPNYSSELNVNALLLGDSALYLCASTEYTHYEQYFGPGTRLTVT.

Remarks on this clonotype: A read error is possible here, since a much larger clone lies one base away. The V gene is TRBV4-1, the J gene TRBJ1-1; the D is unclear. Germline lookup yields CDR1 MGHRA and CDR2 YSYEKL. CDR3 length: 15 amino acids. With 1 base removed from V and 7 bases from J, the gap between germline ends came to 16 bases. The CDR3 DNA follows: TGCGCCAGCAGCCAAGGTTTCGGGGTGTTGGGTGAAGCTTTCTTT. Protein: CASSQGFGVLGEAFF.

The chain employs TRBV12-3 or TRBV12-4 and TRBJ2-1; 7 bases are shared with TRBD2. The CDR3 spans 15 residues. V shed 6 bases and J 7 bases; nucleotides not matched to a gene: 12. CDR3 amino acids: CASSPLGEGGNEQFF. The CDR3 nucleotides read TGTGCCAGCAGCCCCCTCGGGGAGGGTGGGAATGAGCAGTTCTTC.

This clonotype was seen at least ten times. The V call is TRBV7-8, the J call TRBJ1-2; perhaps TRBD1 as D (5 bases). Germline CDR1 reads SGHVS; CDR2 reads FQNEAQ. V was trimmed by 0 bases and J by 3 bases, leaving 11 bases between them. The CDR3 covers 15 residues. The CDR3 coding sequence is TGTGCCAGCAGCTTAGCGTGGCAGGGCGACTATGGCTACACCTTC. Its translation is CASSLAWQGDYGYTF.

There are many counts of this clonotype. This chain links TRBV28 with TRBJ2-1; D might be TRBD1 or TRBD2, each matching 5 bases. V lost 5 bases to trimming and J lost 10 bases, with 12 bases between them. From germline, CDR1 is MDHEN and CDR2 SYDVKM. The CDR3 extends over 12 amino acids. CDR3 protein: CASSLGGVEQFF. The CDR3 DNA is TGTGCCAGCAGTCTTGGGGGAGTAGAGCAGTTCTTC. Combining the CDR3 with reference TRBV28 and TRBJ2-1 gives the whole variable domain DVKVTQSSRYLVKRTGEKVFLECVQDMDHENMFWYRQDPGLGLRLIYFSYDVKMKEKGDIPEGYSVSREKKERFSLILESASTNQTSMYLCASSLGGVEQFFGPGTRLTVL.

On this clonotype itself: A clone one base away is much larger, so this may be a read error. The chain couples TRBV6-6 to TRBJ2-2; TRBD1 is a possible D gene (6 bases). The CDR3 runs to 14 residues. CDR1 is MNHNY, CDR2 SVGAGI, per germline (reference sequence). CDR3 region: CASSVFGQTGEPFF. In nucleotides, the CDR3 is TGTGCCAGCAGTGTATTCGGACAGACCGGGGAGCCGTTTTTT.

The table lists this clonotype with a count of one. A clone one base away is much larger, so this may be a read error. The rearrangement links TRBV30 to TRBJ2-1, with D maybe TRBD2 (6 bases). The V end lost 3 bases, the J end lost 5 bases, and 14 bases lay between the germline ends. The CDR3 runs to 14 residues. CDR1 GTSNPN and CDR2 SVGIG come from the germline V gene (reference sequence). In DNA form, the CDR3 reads TGTGCCTGGAGGGCTAGCGCAGACCACAATGAGCAGTTCTTC. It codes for CAWRASADHNEQFF. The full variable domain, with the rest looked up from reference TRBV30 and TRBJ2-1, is SQTIHQWPATLVQPVGSPLSLECTVEGTSNPNLYWYRQAAGRGLQLLFYSVGIGQISSEVPQNLSASRPQDRQFILSSKKLLLSDSGFYLCAWRASADHNEQFFGPGTRLTVL.

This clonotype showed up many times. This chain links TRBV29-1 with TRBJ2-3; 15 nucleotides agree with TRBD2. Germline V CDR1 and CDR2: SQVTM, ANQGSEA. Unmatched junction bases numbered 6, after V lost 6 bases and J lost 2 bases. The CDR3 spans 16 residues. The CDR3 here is CSVDGTSGGPTDTQYF. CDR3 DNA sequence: TGCAGCGTCGACGGGACTAGCGGGGGGCCCACAGATACGCAGTATTTT.

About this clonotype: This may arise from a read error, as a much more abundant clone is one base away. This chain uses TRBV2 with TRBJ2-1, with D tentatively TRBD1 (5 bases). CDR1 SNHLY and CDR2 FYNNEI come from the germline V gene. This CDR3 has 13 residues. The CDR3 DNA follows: TGTGCCAGCAGTGAAGGGGCTAGGGGTGAGCAGCTCTTC. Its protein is CASSEGARGEQLF.

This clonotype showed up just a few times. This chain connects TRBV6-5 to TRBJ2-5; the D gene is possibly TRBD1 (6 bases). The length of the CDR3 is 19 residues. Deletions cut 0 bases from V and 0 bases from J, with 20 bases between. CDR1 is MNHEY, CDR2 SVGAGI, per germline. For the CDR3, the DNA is TGTGCCAGCAGTTACTCGAAAGCCAGGACAGTTACGTACCAAGAGACCCAGTACTTC. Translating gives CASSYSKARTVTYQETQYF.

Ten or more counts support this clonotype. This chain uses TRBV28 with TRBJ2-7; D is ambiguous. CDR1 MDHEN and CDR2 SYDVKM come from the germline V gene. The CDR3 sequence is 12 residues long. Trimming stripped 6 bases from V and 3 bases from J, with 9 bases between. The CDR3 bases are TGTGCCAGCAGCTCCATACGCTACGAGCAGTACTTC. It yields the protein CASSSIRYEQYF.

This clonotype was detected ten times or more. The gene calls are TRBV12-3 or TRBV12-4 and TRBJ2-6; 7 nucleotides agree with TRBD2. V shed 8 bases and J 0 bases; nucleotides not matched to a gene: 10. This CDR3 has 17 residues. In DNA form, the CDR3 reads TGTGCCAGCTGGGGGGGTAGAATAGACTCTGGGGCCAACGTCCTGACTTTC. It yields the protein CASWGGRIDSGANVLTF.

The CDR3 here is CASSLARSAGMSTEAFF. DNA of the CDR3: TGTGCCAGCAGCTTAGCGCGATCTGCAGGAATGAGCACTGAAGCTTTCTTT. The chain carries TRBV7-2 and TRBJ1-1, with D unresolved. Per germline, CDR1 SGHTA and CDR2 FQGNSA. V lost 0 bases and J 4 bases, leaving 18 bases between the germline ends. The CDR3 has 17 residues.

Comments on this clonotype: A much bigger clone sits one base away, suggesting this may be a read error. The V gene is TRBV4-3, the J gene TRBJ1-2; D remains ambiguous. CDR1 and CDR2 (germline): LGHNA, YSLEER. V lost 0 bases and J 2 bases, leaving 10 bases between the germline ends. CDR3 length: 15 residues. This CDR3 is CASSQDLRHNYGYTF. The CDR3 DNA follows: TGCGCCAGCAGCCAAGATTTGAGACACAACTATGGCTACACCTTC.

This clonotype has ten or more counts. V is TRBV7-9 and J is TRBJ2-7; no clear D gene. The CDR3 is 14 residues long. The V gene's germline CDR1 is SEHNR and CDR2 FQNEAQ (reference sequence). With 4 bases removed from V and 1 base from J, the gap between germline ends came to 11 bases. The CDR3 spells CASSSTGESYEQYF. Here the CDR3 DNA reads TGTGCCAGCAGCTCAACGGGCGAGTCCTACGAGCAGTACTTC.

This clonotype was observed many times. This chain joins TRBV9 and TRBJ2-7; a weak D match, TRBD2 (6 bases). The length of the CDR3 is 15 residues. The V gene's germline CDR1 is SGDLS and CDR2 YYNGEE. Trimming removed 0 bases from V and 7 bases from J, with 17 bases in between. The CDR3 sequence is CASSVGGSGGGEQYF. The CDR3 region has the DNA TGTGCCAGCAGCGTAGGGGGCAGCGGCGGAGGGGAGCAGTACTTC.

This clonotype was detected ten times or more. The CDR3 loop is CASSDTLSRGEKLFF. In nucleotides, the CDR3 is TGTGCCAGCAGCGATACCCTTTCGAGAGGAGAAAAACTGTTTTTT. The V call is TRBV7-9, the J call TRBJ1-4; no reliable D call. Germline loops: CDR1 SEHNR, CDR2 FQNEAQ (reference sequence). The CDR3 runs 15 residues. V gave up 5 bases and J gave up 8 bases, with 18 bases separating them.

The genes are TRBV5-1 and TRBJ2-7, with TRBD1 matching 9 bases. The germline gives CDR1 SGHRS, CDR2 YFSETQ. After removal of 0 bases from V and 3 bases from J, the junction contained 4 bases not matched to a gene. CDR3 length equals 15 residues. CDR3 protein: CASSLGGTGRYEQYF. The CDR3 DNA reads TGCGCCAGCAGCTTGGGTGGGACAGGGCGCTACGAGCAGTACTTC.

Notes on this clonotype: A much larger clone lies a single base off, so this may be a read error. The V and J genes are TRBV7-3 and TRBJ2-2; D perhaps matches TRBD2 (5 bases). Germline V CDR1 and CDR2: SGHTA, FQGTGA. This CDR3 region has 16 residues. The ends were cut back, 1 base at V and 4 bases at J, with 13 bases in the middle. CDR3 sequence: CASSLIGLRATGELFF. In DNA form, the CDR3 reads TGTGCCAGCAGCTTAATTGGTCTGAGGGCCACCGGGGAGCTGTTTTTT.

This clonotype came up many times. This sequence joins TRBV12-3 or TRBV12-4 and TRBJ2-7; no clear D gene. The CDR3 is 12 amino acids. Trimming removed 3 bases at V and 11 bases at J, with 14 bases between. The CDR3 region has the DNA TGTGCCAGCAGTTTGGACCTATCATGGGAGTACTTC. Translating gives CASSLDLSWEYF.

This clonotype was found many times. CDR3 sequence (DNA): TGTGCCAGCAGCTTAAGGAGCCCGCAAGAGACCCAGTACTTC. Its protein product is CASSLRSPQETQYF. The gene calls are TRBV7-9 and TRBJ2-5; D unclear. V lost 2 bases to trimming and J lost 2 bases, with 9 bases between them. CDR3 length: 14 residues. Germline-derived CDR1 and CDR2 are SEHNR and FQNEAQ (reference sequence).

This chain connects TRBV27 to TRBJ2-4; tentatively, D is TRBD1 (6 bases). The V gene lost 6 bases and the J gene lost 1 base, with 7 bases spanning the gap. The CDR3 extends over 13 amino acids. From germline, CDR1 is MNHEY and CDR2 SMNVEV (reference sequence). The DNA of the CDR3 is TGTGCCAGCAGCCAGGGGGCCAAAAACATTCAGTACTTC. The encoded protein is CASSQGAKNIQYF.

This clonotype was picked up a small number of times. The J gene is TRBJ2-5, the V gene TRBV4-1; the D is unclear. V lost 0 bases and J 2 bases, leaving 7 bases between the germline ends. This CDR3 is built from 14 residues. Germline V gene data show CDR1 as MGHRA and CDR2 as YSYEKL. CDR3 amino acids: CASSQDNGQETQYF. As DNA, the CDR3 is TGCGCCAGCAGCCAAGATAACGGGCAAGAGACCCAGTACTTC.

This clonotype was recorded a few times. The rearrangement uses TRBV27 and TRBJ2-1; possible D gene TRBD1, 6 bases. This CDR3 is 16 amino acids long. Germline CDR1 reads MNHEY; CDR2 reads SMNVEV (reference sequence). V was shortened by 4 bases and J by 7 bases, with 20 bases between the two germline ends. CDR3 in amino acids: CASSSLQGYVVNEQFF. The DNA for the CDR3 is TGTGCCAGCAGTTCCCTACAGGGATACGTCGTAAATGAGCAGTTCTTC.

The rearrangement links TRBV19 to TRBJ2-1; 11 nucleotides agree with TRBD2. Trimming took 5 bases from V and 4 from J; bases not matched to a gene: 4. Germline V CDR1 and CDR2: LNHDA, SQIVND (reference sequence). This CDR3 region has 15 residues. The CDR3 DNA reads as TGTGCCAGTAGTGTTAGCGGGAGGGGTTACAATGAGCAGTTCTTC. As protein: CASSVSGRGYNEQFF.

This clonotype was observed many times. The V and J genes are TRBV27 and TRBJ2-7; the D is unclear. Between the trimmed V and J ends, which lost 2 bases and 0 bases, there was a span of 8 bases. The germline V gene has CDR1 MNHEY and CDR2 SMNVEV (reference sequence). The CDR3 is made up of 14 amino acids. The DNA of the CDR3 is TGTGCCAGCAGTTTAGTTGCGGCCTCCTACGAGCAGTACTTC. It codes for CASSLVAASYEQYF.

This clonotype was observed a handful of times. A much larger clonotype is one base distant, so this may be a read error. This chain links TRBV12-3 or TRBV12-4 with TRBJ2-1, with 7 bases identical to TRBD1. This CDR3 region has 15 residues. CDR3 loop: CASSLAQTGVHERFF. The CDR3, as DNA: TGTGCCAGCAGTTTAGCCCAAACAGGGGTTCATGAGCGGTTCTTC.